A selection of T cell receptor beta chains follows, all from one sample in a study of beta chain features in type 1 diabetes. Repertoires were generated with immunoSEQ multiplex PCR, while TCRdb's copy carries only in-frame clones and drops some. The table includes about 240,000 clones, around 13% detected once. Source material: naive CD4+ T cells from blood. These receptors were obtained from a man aged 30-40 years with type 1 diabetes. CDR3s include the opening cysteine and the closing phenylalanine or tryptophan. The order of the fields is D gene, V gene, clone size, J gene, CDR3 protein, CDR3 DNA. The D gene is left open where the match is weak. Some rows have no size entry. The others give once, few or many, or a class for an expanded clone.

-	TRBV4-1	-	TRBJ1-2	CASSQGRGSYGYTF	TGCGCCAGCAGCCAAGGAAGGGGGTCCTATGGCTACACCTTC
-	TRBV7-2	few	TRBJ2-7	CASSLGPVPYEQYF	TGTGCCAGCAGCTTAGGTCCCGTCCCCTACGAGCAGTACTTC
-	TRBV7-9	few	TRBJ2-3	CASSLSVSTDTQYF	TGTGCCAGCAGCTTGTCAGTGAGCACAGATACGCAGTATTTT
TRBD1	TRBV9	few	TRBJ1-1	CASSRDRGSGTEAFF	TGTGCCAGCAGCCGGGACAGGGGGAGCGGCACTGAAGCTTTCTTT
-	TRBV11-2	-	TRBJ1-1	CASSLPKSEAFF	TGTGCCAGCAGCTTACCAAAGAGTGAAGCTTTCTTT
TRBD2	TRBV7-6	-	TRBJ2-5	CASSLNGAGNQETQYF	TGTGCCAGCAGCTTAAATGGAGCGGGAAACCAAGAGACCCAGTACTTC
TRBD1	TRBV6-5	few	TRBJ1-2	CARAQGGCYGYTF	TGTGCCAGAGCCCAGGGGGGCTGCTATGGCTACACCTTC
-	TRBV7-9	-	TRBJ2-2	CASSLEPSPGELFF	TGTGCCAGCAGCTTAGAGCCTAGCCCCGGGGAGCTGTTTTTT
TRBD1	TRBV5-1	-	TRBJ2-7	CASSGQGASEQYF	TGCGCCAGCAGCGGACAGGGGGCGAGCGAGCAGTACTTC
-	TRBV27	-	TRBJ2-7	CASSSPDGRQYF	TGTGCCAGCAGTTCACCCGATGGGCGGCAGTACTTC
-	TRBV10-3	-	TRBJ2-7	CAIKGSQGRDEQYF	TGTGCCATCAAAGGTTCCCAGGGGAGGGACGAGCAGTACTTC